The next 21 T cell receptor beta chains were all read from a single sample in a study of technical replicates of blood from a few donors. Here immunoSEQ multiplex PCR was the method, and the copy in TCRdb shows in-frame clones only, minus some. The sample lists around 93,000 clones, about 95% occurring once. Material for sequencing was T cells isolated from PBMCs. The receptors shown here come from a human donor in good health.

The rearrangement links TRBV5-4 to TRBJ2-1, with TRBD2 identical over 12 bases. Germline V lookup: CDR1 SGHNT, CDR2 YYREEE (reference sequence). CDR3 size: 13 residues. V gave up 7 bases and J gave up 5 bases; unmatched junction bases: 1. The CDR3 is CASGTSGHNEQFF. The CDR3 DNA is TGTGCCAGCGGGACTAGCGGGCACAATGAGCAGTTCTTC.

The CDR3 DNA follows: TGTGCCTGGAACCTCAGGGTTAACTATGGCTACACCTTC. It encodes CAWNLRVNYGYTF. The chain links TRBV30 to TRBJ1-2; possible D gene TRBD1, 5 bases. The CDR3 sequence is 13 residues long. Deletions cut 4 bases from V and 1 base from J, with 10 bases between. The V gene's germline CDR1 is GTSNPN and CDR2 SVGIG (reference sequence).

The chain links TRBV29-1 to TRBJ2-5, with TRBD1 matching over 9 bases. Germline lookup yields CDR1 SQVTM and CDR2 ANQGSEA. After removal of 3 bases from V and 5 bases from J, the junction contained 7 bases not matched to a gene. This CDR3 region has 14 residues. CDR3 residues: CSVDSTGQGETQYF. The CDR3, as DNA: TGCAGCGTTGATTCAACAGGACAGGGGGAGACCCAGTACTTC.

The chain combines TRBV27 with TRBJ1-2; possible D gene TRBD1, 5 bases. Trimming cost V 0 bases and J 8 bases, with 13 bases left between them. The CDR3 consists of 14 residues. The germline V gene has CDR1 MNHEY and CDR2 SMNVEV (reference sequence). CDR3 sequence (DNA): TGTGCCAGCAGTTTATCCCAGACAGTGGCGGGCTACACCTTC. It yields the protein CASSLSQTVAGYTF.

The rearrangement joins TRBV7-9 to TRBJ1-5, with TRBD1 identical over 7 bases. The CDR3 has 14 amino acids. CDR1 is SEHNR and CDR2 is FQNEAQ in the germline V gene (reference sequence). The junction had 4 bases not matched to a gene; V was cut back by 2 bases and J by 6 bases. Written as DNA, the CDR3 is TGTGCCAGCAGCTTAAGTTACAGGGGTCAGCCCCAGCATTTT. Protein sequence: CASSLSYRGQPQHF.

This clone has only one observation. The chain combines TRBV7-2 with TRBJ2-5, with a possible D match to TRBD1 (6 bases). CDR1 and CDR2 from the germline V gene are SGHTA and FQGNSA. Trimming pared 0 bases from V and 6 bases from J, leaving 14 bases between. The CDR3 sequence is 15 residues long. The CDR3 nucleotides read TGTGCCAGCAGCTTAGCGCAGGGACACGGAAAGACCCAGTACTTC. Protein sequence: CASSLAQGHGKTQYF.

The genes are TRBV11-2 and TRBJ2-7; 7 positions match TRBD2. CDR1 and CDR2 from the germline V gene are SGHAT and FQNNGV. This CDR3 region has 14 residues. The trim removed 6 bases at V and 1 base at J, leaving 6 bases unmatched. CDR3 DNA: TGTGCCAGCAGTTACGGGGGAGGGTCCTACGAGCAGTACTTC. It codes for CASSYGGGSYEQYF.

This clone has a single count. This chain links TRBV30 with TRBJ2-1, with D perhaps matching TRBD2 (6 bases). With 4 bases removed from V and 2 bases from J, the gap between germline ends came to 9 bases. The CDR3 extends over 13 amino acids. Germline CDR1 reads GTSNPN; CDR2 reads SVGIG (reference sequence). The CDR3, as DNA: TGTGCCTGGAATAGCGGCCCCTACAATGAGCAGTTCTTC. As protein: CAWNSGPYNEQFF.

J is TRBJ2-7 and V is TRBV7-3; tentatively, D is TRBD2 (7 bases). Per germline, CDR1 SGHTA and CDR2 FQGTGA. This CDR3 has 14 amino acids. V was pared by 3 bases and J by 5 bases, with 14 bases between. The CDR3 DNA reads as TGTGCCAGCAGCTTGTCAGGGAGGGGGAACGAGCAGTACTTC. It yields the protein CASSLSGRGNEQYF.

The chain combines TRBV7-2 with TRBJ1-3; D remains unclear. The CDR3 runs 16 residues. V was cut by 4 bases and J by 8 bases, with 21 bases left in between. The germline CDR1 and CDR2 sequences are SGHTA and FQGNSA. In DNA, the CDR3 is TGTGCCAGCAGCTGGCGGTCGGGTTATCCTCGAGACACCATATATTTT. It yields the protein CASSWRSGYPRDTIYF.

This chain joins TRBV15 and TRBJ2-7; 9 bases align to TRBD1. Germline lookup yields CDR1 LNHNV and CDR2 YYDKDF (reference sequence). This CDR3 region has 15 residues. Trimming cost V 1 base and J 3 bases; bases outside gene matches: 4. The chain's CDR3 is CATSRGDREGYEQYF. The CDR3 bases are TGTGCCACCAGCAGAGGGGACAGGGAGGGCTACGAGCAGTACTTC. The variable domain in full, completed from reference TRBV15 and TRBJ2-7, reads DAMVIQNPRYQVTQFGKPVTLSCSQTLNHNVMYWYQQKSSQAPKLLFHYYDKDFNNEADTPDNFQSRRPNTSFCFLDIRSPGLGDTAMYLCATSRGDREGYEQYFGPGTRLTVT.

This chain connects TRBV7-8 to TRBJ2-7, with TRBD1 matching over 10 bases. CDR1 is SGHVS, CDR2 FQNEAQ, per germline. V was pared by 5 bases and J by 6 bases, with 10 bases of the junction left unmatched. CDR3 length: 15 residues. This chain's CDR3 is CASSTPTGGGSEQYF. The CDR3 DNA sequence: TGTGCCAGCAGCACTCCGACAGGGGGCGGATCCGAGCAGTACTTC. The full variable domain, with the rest looked up from reference TRBV7-8 and TRBJ2-7, is GAGVSQSPRYKVAKRGQDVALRCDPISGHVSLFWYQQALGQGPEFLTYFQNEAQLDKSGLPSDRFFAERPEGSVSTLKIQRTQQEDSAVYLCASSTPTGGGSEQYFGPGTRLTVT.

This clone has only one observation. The chain uses TRBV29-1 and TRBJ1-2; TRBD1 agrees at 9 bases. The CDR3 has 17 residues. The V gene's germline CDR1 is SQVTM and CDR2 ANQGSEA. The junction had 12 bases not matched to a gene; V was cut back by 2 bases and J by 2 bases. Here the CDR3 reads CSVERIGTGPENYGYTF. For the CDR3, the DNA is TGCAGCGTTGAAAGGATAGGGACAGGGCCCGAGAACTATGGCTACACCTTC.

V and J are TRBV9 and TRBJ2-3; D may be TRBD2 (7 bases). The V end lost 7 bases, the J end lost 5 bases, and 14 bases lay between the germline ends. The CDR3 loop spans 13 amino acids. Germline CDR1 is SGDLS and CDR2 is YYNGEE. CDR3 protein: CASGGGRGDTQYF. CDR3 sequence (DNA): TGTGCCAGCGGGGGCGGGAGAGGAGATACGCAGTATTTT.

The V gene is TRBV6-1, the J gene TRBJ2-7, with 7 bases that match TRBD2. V trimming: 2 bases; J trimming: 2 bases; junction bases outside the gene matches: 6. CDR3 size: 15 residues. CDR1 and CDR2 from the germline V gene are MNHNS and SASEGT. DNA for the CDR3: TGTGCCAGCAGTGAATATAGCGGGCTCCCCTACGAGCAGTACTTC. Protein product: CASSEYSGLPYEQYF.

This chain joins TRBV19 and TRBJ2-2; TRBD1 agrees at 7 bases. Unmatched junction bases numbered 8, after V lost 7 bases and J lost 3 bases. The CDR3 contains 15 residues. CDR1 is LNHDA, CDR2 SQIVND, per germline (reference sequence). CDR3 DNA sequence: TGTGCCAGTATAGAGGGGGCTGTATACACCGGGGAGCTGTTTTTT. Its translation is CASIEGAVYTGELFF.

The gene calls are TRBV9 and TRBJ2-7; a possible D gene is TRBD1 (6 bases). The CDR3 consists of 13 residues. CDR1 is SGDLS, CDR2 YYNGEE, per germline. The ends were cut back, 5 bases at V and 2 bases at J, with 11 bases in the middle. Here the CDR3 DNA reads TGTGCCAGCAGTCCTGGACAGCCCTACGAGCAGTACTTC. Translated: CASSPGQPYEQYF.

The chain links TRBV19 to TRBJ2-2; D is uncertain. Trimming shortened V by 3 bases and J by 1 base, and 6 bases separated the two germline ends. The CDR3 sequence is 14 residues long. Germline CDR1 and CDR2: LNHDA and SQIVND (reference sequence). The CDR3 region is CASSMGRNTGELFF. CDR3 bases: TGTGCCAGTAGTATGGGCAGGAACACCGGGGAGCTGTTTTTT.

The chain combines TRBV6-1 with TRBJ2-7; D may be TRBD1 (6 bases). This CDR3 comprises 15 residues. Trimming pared 6 bases from V and 2 bases from J, leaving 17 bases between. Germline V gene sequence: CDR1 MNHNS, CDR2 SASEGT. CDR3 DNA: TGTGCCAGCAGACGGACAGTAGATTCTCCCTACGAGCAGTACTTC. As protein: CASRRTVDSPYEQYF.

This sequence joins TRBV13 and TRBJ2-2; TRBD2 aligns across 16 bases. Trimming removed 5 bases from V and 5 bases from J; junction bases left unmatched: 8. The length of the CDR3 is 18 residues. In germline, CDR1 is PRHDT, CDR2 FYEKMQ (reference sequence). The CDR3 DNA reads TGTGCCAGCAGCGCGTGGGGACTAGCGGGAGGGCGGACCGGGGAGCTGTTTTTT. Translated: CASSAWGLAGGRTGELFF. Full variable domain (remainder filled in from reference TRBV13 and TRBJ2-2): AAGVIQSPRHLIKEKRETATLKCYPIPRHDTVYWYQQGPGQDPQFLISFYEKMQSDKGSIPDRFSAQQFSDYHSELNMSSLELGDSALYFCASSAWGLAGGRTGELFFGEGSRLTVL.

The chain links TRBV13 to TRBJ2-1; a weak D match, TRBD1 (6 bases). Trimming pared 2 bases from V and 9 bases from J, leaving 11 bases between. CDR3 length: 13 amino acids. Germline V CDR1 and CDR2: PRHDT, FYEKMQ (reference sequence). The CDR3 DNA reads as TGTGCCAGCAGCTTACTAGGGGGTAGTGAGCAGTTCTTC. This sequence encodes CASSLLGGSEQFF.